This T cell receptor (beta chain) was documented in a study of circulating tumor DNA in untreated peripheral T-cell lymphoma. Study results and limitations: Tumor-specific clonotypes: identified in around 71% of patients, 86% of baseline tissues.

TCRdb keeps only in-frame clones here, not all; method: immunoSEQ multiplex PCR. The table includes over a thousand clones, roughly two thirds detected once. Germline V gene data show CDR1 as GTSNPN and CDR2 as SVGIG (reference sequence). The CDR3 has 12 amino acids. V was cut by 2 bases and J by 9 bases, with 10 bases left in between. As to this clone: No antigen is known for it.

The chain couples TRBV30 to TRBJ1-4; D is unclear. The sequenced material came from cell-free DNA from blood serum. The source of this sequence is a human donor with peripheral T-cell lymphoma. For the CDR3, the DNA is TGTGCCTGGAGTACAGCTACTCAAAAACTGTTTTTT. Encoded protein: CAWSTATQKLFF. The entire variable domain, with the rest obtained from reference TRBV30 and TRBJ1-4, is as follows: SQTIHQWPATLVQPVGSPLSLECTVEGTSNPNLYWYRQAAGRGLQLLFYSVGIGQISSEVPQNLSASRPQDRQFILSSKKLLLSDSGFYLCAWSTATQKLFFGSGTQLSVL.